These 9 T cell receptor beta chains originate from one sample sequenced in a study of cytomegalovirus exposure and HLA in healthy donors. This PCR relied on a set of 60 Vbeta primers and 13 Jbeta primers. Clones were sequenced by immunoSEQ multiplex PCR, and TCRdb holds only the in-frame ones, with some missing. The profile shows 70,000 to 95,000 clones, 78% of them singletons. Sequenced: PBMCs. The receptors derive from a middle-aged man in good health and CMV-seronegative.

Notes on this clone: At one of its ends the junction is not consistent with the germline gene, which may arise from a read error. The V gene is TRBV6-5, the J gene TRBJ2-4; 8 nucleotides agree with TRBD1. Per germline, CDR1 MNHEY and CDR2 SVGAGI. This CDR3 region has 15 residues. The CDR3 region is CASSQTGVAKNSQYF. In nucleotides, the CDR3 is TGTGCCAGCAGCCAGACAGGGGTCGCCAAAAACAGTCAGTACTTC.

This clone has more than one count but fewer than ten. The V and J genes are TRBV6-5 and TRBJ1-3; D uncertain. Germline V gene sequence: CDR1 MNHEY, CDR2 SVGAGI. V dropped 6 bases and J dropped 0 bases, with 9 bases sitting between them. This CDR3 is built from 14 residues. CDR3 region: CASRGEASGNTIYF. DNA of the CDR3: TGTGCCAGCAGGGGAGAGGCCTCTGGAAACACCATATATTTT.

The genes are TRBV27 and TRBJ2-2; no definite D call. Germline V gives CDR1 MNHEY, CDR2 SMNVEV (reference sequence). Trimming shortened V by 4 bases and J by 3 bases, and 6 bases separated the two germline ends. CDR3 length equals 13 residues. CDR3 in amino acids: CASSSDYTGELFF. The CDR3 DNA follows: TGTGCCAGCAGTTCAGACTACACCGGGGAGCTGTTTTTT.

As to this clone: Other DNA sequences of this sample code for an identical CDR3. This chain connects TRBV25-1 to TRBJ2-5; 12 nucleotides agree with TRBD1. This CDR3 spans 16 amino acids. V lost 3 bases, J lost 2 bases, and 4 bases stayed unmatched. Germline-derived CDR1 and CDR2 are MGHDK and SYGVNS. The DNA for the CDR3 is TGTGCCAGCAGTGAGGGACAGGGGGCTTCTCAAGAGACCCAGTACTTC. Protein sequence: CASSEGQGASQETQYF.

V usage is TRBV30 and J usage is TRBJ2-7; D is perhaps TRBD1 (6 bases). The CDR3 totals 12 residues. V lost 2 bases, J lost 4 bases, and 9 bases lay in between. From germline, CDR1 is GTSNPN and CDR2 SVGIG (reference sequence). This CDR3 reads CAWSRGIYEQYF. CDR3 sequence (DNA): TGTGCCTGGAGTAGGGGGATTTACGAGCAGTACTTC.

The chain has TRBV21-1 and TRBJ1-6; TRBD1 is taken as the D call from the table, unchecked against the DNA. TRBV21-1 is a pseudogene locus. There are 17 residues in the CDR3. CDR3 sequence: CASSKGVYSIDDSPLHF. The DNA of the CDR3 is TGTGCCAGCAGCAAAGGCGTCTACAGTATAGATGATTCACCCCTCCACTTT.

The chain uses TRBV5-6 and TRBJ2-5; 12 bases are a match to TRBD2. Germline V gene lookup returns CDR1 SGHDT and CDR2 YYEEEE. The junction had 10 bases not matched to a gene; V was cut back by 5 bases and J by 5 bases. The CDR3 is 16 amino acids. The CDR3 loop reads CASSHRLAGEFETQYF. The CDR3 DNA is TGTGCCAGCAGTCACCGACTAGCGGGAGAGTTTGAGACCCAGTACTTC.

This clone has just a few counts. CDR3 sequence (DNA): TGTGCCAGCAGCTTAGCGTGGACTAGCTACGAGCAGTACTTC. Its translation is CASSLAWTSYEQYF. The genes are TRBV7-9 and TRBJ2-7; 7 positions agree with TRBD2. The J segment lost 3 bases and the V segment lost 0 bases, leaving 2 bases of the junction unmatched. The germline V gene has CDR1 SEHNR and CDR2 FQNEAQ (reference sequence). The CDR3 runs to 14 residues.

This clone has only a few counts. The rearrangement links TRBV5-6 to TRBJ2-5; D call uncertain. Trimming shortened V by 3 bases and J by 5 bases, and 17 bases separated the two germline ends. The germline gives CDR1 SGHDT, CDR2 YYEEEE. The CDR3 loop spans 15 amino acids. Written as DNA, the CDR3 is TGTGCCAGCAGCTACTACCTCTATAGTACGGAGACCCAGTACTTC. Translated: CASSYYLYSTETQYF. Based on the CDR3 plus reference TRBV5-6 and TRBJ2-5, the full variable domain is DAGVTQSPTHLIKTRGQQVTLRCSPKSGHDTVSWYQQALGQGPQFIFQYYEEEERQRGNFPDRFSGHQFPNYSSELNVNALLLGDSALYLCASSYYLYSTETQYFGPGTRLLVL.